Listed below are T cell receptor beta chains from one sample, sequenced in a study of shared clonotypes between healthy human individuals. The table came from immunoSEQ multiplex PCR; TCRdb's copy has only in-frame clones and leaves some out. Of approximately 710,000 clones listed, roughly 91% are singletons. The sequenced material came from memory CD8+ T cells from PBMCs. The origin of the receptors is a man aged 18 to 30 in good health. Some clones in this sample may be carry-over from other donors' samples. CDR3s include the opening cysteine and the closing phenylalanine or tryptophan. A D gene is named only where the DNA matches it firmly. Clone size is shown for a subset of rows, as once, few, many or a class of expanded clone.

V: TRBV15
D: .
J: TRBJ1-5
size: .
DNA: TGTGCCACCAGCAGAGCGAGAGGGAGGCAGCCCCAGCATTTT
CDR3: CATSRARGRQPQHF

V: TRBV6-1
D: .
J: TRBJ1-4
size: .
DNA: TGTGCCAGCAGTGAATCCCAGGGTACTAATGAAAAACTGTTTTTT
CDR3: CASSESQGTNEKLFF

V: TRBV13
D: .
J: TRBJ2-7
size: once
DNA: TGTGCCAGCAGCTTAGGAGGAAGCTCCTACGAGCAGTACTTC
CDR3: CASSLGGSSYEQYF

V: TRBV28
D: .
J: TRBJ2-7
size: .
DNA: TGTGCCAGCAGTTTACCTACAGACAGGCTGGTTTCGGTTGCCGAGCAGTACTTC
CDR3: CASSLPTDRLVSVAEQYF

V: TRBV7-9
D: .
J: TRBJ1-4
size: .
DNA: TGTGCCAGCAGCCCCGGACTGCGGAGAGGCGAAAAACTGTTTTTT
CDR3: CASSPGLRRGEKLFF

V: TRBV4-3
D: .
J: TRBJ2-7
size: .
DNA: TGCGCCAGCAGCCAAGATCGAGACAGCTTGGGTTTCCGCTACGAGCAGTACTTC
CDR3: CASSQDRDSLGFRYEQYF

V: TRBV4-1
D: TRBD2
J: TRBJ2-7
size: .
DNA: TGCGCCAGCAGCCAAGAAGCGACTAGCGGGATGTACGAGCAGTACTTC
CDR3: CASSQEATSGMYEQYF

V: TRBV2
D: .
J: TRBJ1-5
size: .
DNA: TGTGCCAGCAGTCCCGTGTGGGGAAATAGCAATCAGCCCCAGCATTTT
CDR3: CASSPVWGNSNQPQHF

V: TRBV11-2
D: .
J: TRBJ2-2
size: .
DNA: TGTGCCAGCAGCTTAGGCTACCGGTCCGTCTTTACCGGGGAGCTGTTTTTT
CDR3: CASSLGYRSVFTGELFF

V: TRBV7-8
D: TRBD1
J: TRBJ2-1
size: .
DNA: TGTGCCAGCAGACGGACAGGGCCTGAGCAGTTCTTC
CDR3: CASRRTGPEQFF

V: TRBV27
D: TRBD1
J: TRBJ1-5
size: .
DNA: TGTGCCAGCCGACCTCTGGACAGGGTAGGTCAGCCCCAGCATTTT
CDR3: CASRPLDRVGQPQHF

V: TRBV7-9
D: .
J: TRBJ2-5
size: .
DNA: TGTGCCAGCAGCTTAGCGTCGAAGACCCAGTACTTC
CDR3: CASSLASKTQYF

V: TRBV29-1
D: .
J: TRBJ1-1
size: .
DNA: TGCAGCGTCCCGGAGAACACTGAAGCTTTCTTT
CDR3: CSVPENTEAFF

V: TRBV28
D: .
J: TRBJ1-2
size: .
DNA: TGTGCCAGCAGTTTATTCTCCGAAGGGGGGGCGCCCGGCTACACCTTC
CDR3: CASSLFSEGGAPGYTF

V: TRBV9
D: .
J: TRBJ1-1
size: .
DNA: TGTGCCAGCAGCGTTCGGGGGGCAAGGACTGAAGCTTTCTTT
CDR3: CASSVRGARTEAFF

V: TRBV18
D: TRBD1
J: TRBJ2-2
size: .
DNA: TGTGCCAGCTCGCGGACAGGGCGGGGCACCGGGGAGCTGTTTTTT
CDR3: CASSRTGRGTGELFF

V: TRBV7-9
D: .
J: TRBJ2-5
size: .
DNA: TGTGCCAGCAGCTTAGGGAACCAAGAGACCCAGTACTTC
CDR3: CASSLGNQETQYF

V: TRBV4-1
D: .
J: TRBJ2-3
size: .
DNA: TGCGCCAGCAGCCAATCCCTTCCCACAGATACGCAGTATTTT
CDR3: CASSQSLPTDTQYF

V: TRBV7-9
D: .
J: TRBJ2-3
size: .
DNA: TGTGCCAGCAGCTTCCCCACCGATACGCAGTATTTT
CDR3: CASSFPTDTQYF

V: TRBV6-6
D: .
J: TRBJ2-5
size: .
DNA: TGTGCCAGCAGTTACCCGGACAGCCACCAAGAGACCCAGTACTTC
CDR3: CASSYPDSHQETQYF

V: TRBV6-5
D: .
J: TRBJ1-4
size: .
DNA: TGTGCCAGCAGAGAGGGCCCAACTAATGAAAAACTGTTTTTT
CDR3: CASREGPTNEKLFF

V: TRBV5-6
D: .
J: TRBJ2-7
size: .
DNA: TGTGCCAGCAGCTTGTGGACTCCAGGCTACGAGCAGTACTTC
CDR3: CASSLWTPGYEQYF

V: TRBV5-4
D: .
J: TRBJ2-3
size: .
DNA: TGTGCCAGCAGTTCCGGAGGCGCAGATACGCAGTATTTT
CDR3: CASSSGGADTQYF

V: TRBV5-5
D: .
J: TRBJ1-2
size: .
DNA: TGTGCCAGCAGCGAGGGAGGGAAGGATGGCTACACCTTC
CDR3: CASSEGGKDGYTF

V: TRBV5-6
D: .
J: TRBJ2-7
size: .
DNA: TGTGCCAGCAGCTCCGGGGCAGATTACTACGAGCAGTACTTC
CDR3: CASSSGADYYEQYF

V: TRBV12-5
D: TRBD1
J: TRBJ2-5
size: .
DNA: TGTGCTAGTGGTTTGGGGACAGGCCCCCGGGGGACCCAGTACTTC
CDR3: CASGLGTGPRGTQYF